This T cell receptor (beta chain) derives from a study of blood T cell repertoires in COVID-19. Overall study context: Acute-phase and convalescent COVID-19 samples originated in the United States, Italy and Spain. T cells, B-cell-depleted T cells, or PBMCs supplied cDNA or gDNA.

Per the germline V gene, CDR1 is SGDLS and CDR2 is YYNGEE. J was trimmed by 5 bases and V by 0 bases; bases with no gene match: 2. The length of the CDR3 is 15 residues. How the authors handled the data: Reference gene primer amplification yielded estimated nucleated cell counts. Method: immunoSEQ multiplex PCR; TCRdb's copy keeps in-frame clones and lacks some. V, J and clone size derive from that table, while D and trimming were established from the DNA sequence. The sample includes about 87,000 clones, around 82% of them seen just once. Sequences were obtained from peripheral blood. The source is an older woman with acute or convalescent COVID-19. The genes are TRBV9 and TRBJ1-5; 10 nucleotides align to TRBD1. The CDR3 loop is CASSVGQGAYQPQHF. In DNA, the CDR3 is TGTGCCAGCAGCGTAGGACAGGGGGCGTATCAGCCCCAGCATTTT.